The T cell receptor beta chain described here comes from a study of kidney transplant recipient with SARS-CoV-2 infection. TCRdb fed the reads into MiXCR, producing one record per CDR3 protein. Of fewer than 250,000 distinct CDR3 sequences listed, under 30% are singletons. This clonotype has a handful of counts. Germline CDR1 and CDR2: SSHAT and FNYEAQ (reference sequence). V was trimmed by 5 bases and J by 4 bases, leaving 23 bases between them. The CDR3 consists of 17 residues. V gene TRBV7-7 combines with J gene TRBJ1-2; no clear D. The sequencing here drew on a blood sample, taken at baseline and on day 111 from a kidney transplant recipient. The sequence was collected from a male patient aged 25 to 39 who had COVID-19 and was a kidney transplant recipient. Some of the T cells may derive from the graft donor. CDR3 bases: TGTGCCAGCAGCGGACTACCTAAGTGCCGAAAGACCTATGGCTACACCTTC. It yields the protein CASSGLPKCRKTYGYTF.